This TCR beta chain stems from a study of cytomegalovirus exposure and HLA in healthy donors. This CDR3 region has 15 residues. Germline CDR1 is SGHVS and CDR2 is FQNEAQ. With 4 bases clipped from V and 9 bases from J, the junction kept 13 bases outside the gene matches. In regard to this clone: No antigen is known for it.

60 Vbeta and 13 Jbeta primers were used in PCR. The repertoire was sequenced with immunoSEQ multiplex PCR; TCRdb's copy has only in-frame clones and lacks some. The sample holds some 100,000 clones, around 75% seen once. General study results and limits: A reported reduction in N-insertions relative to the approximately 670-donor mean was seen in an Asian-associated ancestry cluster in a later analysis. The authors listed some 150 TCR beta chains as cytomegalovirus-associated. One cluster of highly shared sequence variants probably arose as a sequencing artifact.

The origin of this receptor is a male donor in good health and CMV-seropositive. This sequence joins TRBV7-8 and TRBJ2-5; 8 nucleotides agree with TRBD1. The sample consisted of PBMCs. For the CDR3, the DNA is TGTGCCAGCAGCTCCGTCTCGACAGGGGAGGTGGCCCAGTACTTC. It translates to CASSSVSTGEVAQYF.